These T cell receptor beta chains were read from a single sample in a study of shared clonotypes between healthy human individuals. Some clones are missing from TCRdb's copy, which holds only in-frame ones; the method was immunoSEQ multiplex PCR. The profile shows roughly 2 million clones, less than 95% of them singletons. The source material was naive CD8+ T cells sorted from blood. Receptors originate from a man aged 18 to 29 in good health. Both conserved end residues are part of each CDR3. The order of the fields is V gene, J gene, clone size, D gene, CDR3 DNA, CDR3 protein. A D gene is named only where the DNA matches it firmly. Some rows have no size entry. The others give once, few or many, or a class for an expanded clone.

V gene: TRBV14; J gene: TRBJ2-5; clone size: -; D gene: TRBD1; CDR3 DNA: TGTGCCAGCAGCCAATTGACAGGGGTACAAGAGACCCAGTACTTC; CDR3 protein: CASSQLTGVQETQYF
V gene: TRBV12-5; J gene: TRBJ1-5; clone size: once; D gene: -; CDR3 DNA: TGTGCTAGTGGTTTGTGGCGGGAGGGCAATCAGCCCCAGCATTTT; CDR3 protein: CASGLWREGNQPQHF
V gene: TRBV19; J gene: TRBJ1-5; clone size: -; D gene: -; CDR3 DNA: TGTGCCAGTAGGGAACCATGGGGGAGTCAGCCCCAGCATTTT; CDR3 protein: CASREPWGSQPQHF
V gene: TRBV19; J gene: TRBJ1-1; clone size: -; D gene: -; CDR3 DNA: TGTGCCAGTATAGGCCAGGGAGGGACTGAAGCTTTCTTT; CDR3 protein: CASIGQGGTEAFF
V gene: TRBV28; J gene: TRBJ2-5; clone size: -; D gene: -; CDR3 DNA: TGTGCCAGCAGTTCCGACGGAGAGACCCAGTACTTC; CDR3 protein: CASSSDGETQYF
V gene: TRBV4-1; J gene: TRBJ2-7; clone size: -; D gene: -; CDR3 DNA: TGCGCCAGCAGCCTTGCCGACTTTTCCTACGAGCAGTACTTC; CDR3 protein: CASSLADFSYEQYF
V gene: TRBV6-5; J gene: TRBJ2-7; clone size: -; D gene: -; CDR3 DNA: TGTGCCAGCAGTTACTCTGCCGACTACGAGCAGTACTTC; CDR3 protein: CASSYSADYEQYF
V gene: TRBV7-6; J gene: TRBJ2-5; clone size: -; D gene: TRBD1; CDR3 DNA: TGTGCCAGCAGCTTAGTAGCGACAGGGCAGGGAGAGACCCAGTACTTC; CDR3 protein: CASSLVATGQGETQYF
V gene: TRBV4-1; J gene: TRBJ2-5; clone size: -; D gene: -; CDR3 DNA: TGCGCCAGCAGCCAAGATAGGGGCAGTCAAGAGACCCAGTACTTC; CDR3 protein: CASSQDRGSQETQYF
V gene: TRBV11-2; J gene: TRBJ1-3; clone size: -; D gene: TRBD1; CDR3 DNA: TGTGCCAGCAGTCCACTAGGGACAGGGTCTGGAAACACCATATATTTT; CDR3 protein: CASSPLGTGSGNTIYF
V gene: TRBV27; J gene: TRBJ2-3; clone size: -; D gene: -; CDR3 DNA: TGTGCCAGCAGTATCCTGTCGAACACAGATACGCAGTATTTT; CDR3 protein: CASSILSNTDTQYF
V gene: TRBV4-1; J gene: TRBJ2-7; clone size: -; D gene: TRBD1; CDR3 DNA: TGCGCCAGCAGCCAGAGAGGACAGGATCCCTACGAGCAGTACTTC; CDR3 protein: CASSQRGQDPYEQYF
V gene: TRBV27; J gene: TRBJ2-7; clone size: -; D gene: -; CDR3 DNA: TGTGCCAGCAGTCCCAGAGGGGGGTACGAGCAGTACTTC; CDR3 protein: CASSPRGGYEQYF
V gene: TRBV6-5; J gene: TRBJ2-7; clone size: -; D gene: -; CDR3 DNA: TGTGCCAGTGGGGGCTACGAGCAGTACTTC; CDR3 protein: CASGGYEQYF